This T cell receptor (beta chain) was sequenced during a study of identical twins. The study's findings and limits: An excess of low generation probability was shown by twin-shared out-of-frame alpha sequences. There was more out-of-frame TCR alpha sharing in monozygotic twins than models estimated. Rather than following the same donors, the conclusions depended on cross-sectional statistical analysis.

V was cut by 5 bases and J by 4 bases, with 14 bases left in between. CDR3 length: 14 amino acids. TCRdb itself ran the 5' RACE reads through MiXCR, one entry per CDR3 protein. The repertoire holds more than 400,000 distinct CDR3 sequences, with roughly 15% as singletons. This clonotype was picked up many times. What it binds is unknown. These data also featured in a second study, about yellow fever vaccine responses in identical twins. That publication notes: Vaccine T cell responses of twins reportedly seemed partly convergent and partly personalized.

The J gene is TRBJ1-1, the V gene TRBV12-3 or TRBV12-4, with D maybe TRBD1 (6 bases). Sequenced sample: CD4+ T cells sorted from blood. The TCR sequence derives from a woman younger than 35 in good health. CDR3 amino acids: CASSRTAGATEAFF. The CDR3 nucleotides read TGTGCCAGCAGTCGGACAGCGGGGGCCACTGAAGCTTTCTTT.